The sequence of this TCR beta chain was determined in a study of shared clonotypes between healthy human individuals. Profiling relied on immunoSEQ multiplex PCR, and the TCRdb table lists in-frame clones only, not all of them. The table records 2 million to 3 million clones, approximately 93% of them present only once. As for this clone: Its antigen is as yet unknown.

Study-level points and caveats: Generally, naive subsets (rather than memory subsets) showed larger estimated richness.

Germline V gene data show CDR1 as SNHLY and CDR2 as FYNNEI. V shed 2 bases and J shed 4 bases, with 17 bases lying between them. The CDR3 spans 16 residues. The sample taken for sequencing was naive CD4+ T cells from PBMCs. Indicated subset: CD45RA+ positively selected. The rearrangement uses TRBV2 and TRBJ1-2; possibly TRBD1 for D (5 bases). This TCR derives from a man between 18 and 35 years old in good health. Some clones in this sample may be carry-over from other donors' samples. The CDR3 protein is CASSELGTATPYGYTF. In nucleotides, the CDR3 is TGTGCCAGCAGTGAACTAGGGACGGCGACTCCCTATGGCTACACCTTC.